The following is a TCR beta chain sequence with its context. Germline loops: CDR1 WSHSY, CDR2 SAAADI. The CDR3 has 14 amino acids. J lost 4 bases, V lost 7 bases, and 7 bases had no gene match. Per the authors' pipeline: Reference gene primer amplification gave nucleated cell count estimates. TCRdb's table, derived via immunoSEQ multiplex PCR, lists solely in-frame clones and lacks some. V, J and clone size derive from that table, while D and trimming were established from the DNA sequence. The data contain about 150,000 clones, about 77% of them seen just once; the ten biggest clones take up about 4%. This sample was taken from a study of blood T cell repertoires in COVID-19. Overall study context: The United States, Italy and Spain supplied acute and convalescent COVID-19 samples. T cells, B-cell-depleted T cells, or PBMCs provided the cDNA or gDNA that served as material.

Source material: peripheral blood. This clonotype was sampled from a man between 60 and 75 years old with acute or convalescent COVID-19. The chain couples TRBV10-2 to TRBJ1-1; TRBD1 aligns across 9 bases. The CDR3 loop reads CASTSTGGVTEAFF. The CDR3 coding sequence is TGCGCCAGCACCTCGACAGGGGGTGTCACTGAAGCTTTCTTT.